By share, the clone carrying this TCR beta chain ranks as medium-sized. The antigen is not known. Per germline, CDR1 SGHAT and CDR2 FQNNGV. Trimming left V 6 bases short and J 8 bases short, with 13 bases between. The CDR3 has 12 residues. Method: immunoSEQ multiplex PCR; TCRdb's copy keeps in-frame clones and lacks some. The data hold about 12,000 clones, with 65% to 75% observed a single time. These data are taken from a study of OX40 agonist ivuxolimab in advanced cancers. Turning to the study itself: A history of anti-PD-1, anti-PD-L1 or anti-CTLA-4 therapy was acceptable, and approximately 39% had some. General study findings and limits: At 0.1 to 3.0 mg/kg and by week 6, CD4+ and CD8+ T cells in the blood had expanded clonally.

The material was CD4+ or CD8+ T cells sorted from blood, obtained in a trial of the OX40 agonist ivuxolimab. The chain links TRBV11-2 to TRBJ1-2, with D maybe TRBD1 (5 bases). The sequence was obtained from an adult with an advanced solid tumor such as melanoma, head and neck, liver or kidney cancer. The CDR3 here is CASSLTGEGYTF. In DNA form, the CDR3 reads TGTGCCAGCAGTTTGACGGGGGAGGGCTACACCTTC.